This T cell receptor (beta chain) is drawn from a study of cytomegalovirus exposure and HLA in healthy donors. Between the trimmed V and J ends, which lost 1 base and 4 bases, there was a span of 14 bases. The CDR3 extends over 16 amino acids. Germline V gene data show CDR1 as SGHDT and CDR2 as YYEEEE. The study ran its PCR with 60 Vbeta and 13 Jbeta primers. Measured with immunoSEQ multiplex PCR; TCRdb has only the in-frame clones, and not every one. The sample lists about 220,000 clones; roughly 87% were seen once. Sequenced input: PBMCs. This sequence joins TRBV5-6 and TRBJ2-2; TRBD2 might be the D (5 bases). The clonotype comes from a woman aged 35 to 49 in good health and CMV-seropositive. CDR3 bases: TGTGCCAGCAGCTTGAAGGTTAGCGTTAGCACCGGGGAGCTGTTTTTT. It specifies CASSLKVSVSTGELFF.